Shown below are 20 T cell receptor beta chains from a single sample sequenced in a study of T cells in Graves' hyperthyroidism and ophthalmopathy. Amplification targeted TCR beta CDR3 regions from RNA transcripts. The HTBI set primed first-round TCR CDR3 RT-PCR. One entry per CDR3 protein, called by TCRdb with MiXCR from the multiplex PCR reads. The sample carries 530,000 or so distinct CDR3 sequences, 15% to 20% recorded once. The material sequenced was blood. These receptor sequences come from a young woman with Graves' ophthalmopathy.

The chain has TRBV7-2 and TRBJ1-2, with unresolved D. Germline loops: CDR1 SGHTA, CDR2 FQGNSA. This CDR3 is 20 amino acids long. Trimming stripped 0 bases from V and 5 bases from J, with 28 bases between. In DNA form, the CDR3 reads TGTGCCAGCAGCTTAGCGTTTAGGGTGGTGGACCGCGAAGATGGATATGGCTACACCTTC. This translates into CASSLAFRVVDREDGYGYTF.

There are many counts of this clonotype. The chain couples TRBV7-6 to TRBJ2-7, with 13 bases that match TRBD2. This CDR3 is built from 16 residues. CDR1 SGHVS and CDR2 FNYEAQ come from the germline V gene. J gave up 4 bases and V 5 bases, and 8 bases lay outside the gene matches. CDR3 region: CASSPGLAGEKYEQYF. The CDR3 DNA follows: TGTGCCAGCAGCCCAGGACTAGCGGGAGAAAAATACGAGCAGTACTTC.

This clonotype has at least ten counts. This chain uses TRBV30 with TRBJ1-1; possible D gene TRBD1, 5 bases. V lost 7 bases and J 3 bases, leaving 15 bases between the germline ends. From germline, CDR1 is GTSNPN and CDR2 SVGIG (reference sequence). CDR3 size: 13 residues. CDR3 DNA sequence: TGTGCCTCTAGCAGGGTGGGTGACACTGAAGCTTTCTTT. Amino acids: CASSRVGDTEAFF.

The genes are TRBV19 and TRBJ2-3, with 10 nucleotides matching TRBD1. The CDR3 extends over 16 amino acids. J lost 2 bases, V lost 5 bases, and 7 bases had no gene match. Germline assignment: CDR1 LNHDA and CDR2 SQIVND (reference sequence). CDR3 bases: TGTGCCAGTAGTCAAAGGACAGGGGGGATCACAGATACGCAGTATTTT. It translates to CASSQRTGGITDTQYF.

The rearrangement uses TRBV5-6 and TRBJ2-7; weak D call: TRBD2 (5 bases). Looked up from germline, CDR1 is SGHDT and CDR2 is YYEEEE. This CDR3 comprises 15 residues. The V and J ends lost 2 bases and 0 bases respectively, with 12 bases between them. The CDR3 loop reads CASSFSRRSSYEQYF. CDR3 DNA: TGTGCCAGCAGCTTCTCACGGAGGAGCTCCTACGAGCAGTACTTC. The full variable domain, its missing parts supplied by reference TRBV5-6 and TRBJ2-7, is DAGVTQSPTHLIKTRGQQVTLRCSPKSGHDTVSWYQQALGQGPQFIFQYYEEEERQRGNFPDRFSGHQFPNYSSELNVNALLLGDSALYLCASSFSRRSSYEQYFGPGTRLTVT.

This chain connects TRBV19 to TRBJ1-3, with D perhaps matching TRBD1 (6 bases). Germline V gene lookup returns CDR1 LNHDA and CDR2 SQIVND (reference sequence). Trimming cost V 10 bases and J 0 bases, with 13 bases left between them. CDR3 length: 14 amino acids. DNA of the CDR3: TGTGCCACGGATACAGGGAGCTCTGGAAACACCATATATTTT. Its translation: CATDTGSSGNTIYF.

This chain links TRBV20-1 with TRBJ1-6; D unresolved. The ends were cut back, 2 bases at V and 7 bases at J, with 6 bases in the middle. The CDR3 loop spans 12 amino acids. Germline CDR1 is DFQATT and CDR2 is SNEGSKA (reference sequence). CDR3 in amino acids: CSARNPNSPLHF. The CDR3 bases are TGCAGTGCTAGAAACCCGAATTCACCCCTCCACTTT.

The CDR3 reads CASSFSEGDTQYF. The CDR3 coding sequence is TGTGCCAGCAGCTTTTCGGAGGGAGATACGCAGTATTTT. The rearrangement links TRBV7-9 to TRBJ2-3; possibly TRBD2 for D (6 bases). The CDR3 length is 13 residues. Trimming cost V 3 bases and J 5 bases, with 9 bases left between them. Germline lookup yields CDR1 SEHNR and CDR2 FQNEAQ (reference sequence).

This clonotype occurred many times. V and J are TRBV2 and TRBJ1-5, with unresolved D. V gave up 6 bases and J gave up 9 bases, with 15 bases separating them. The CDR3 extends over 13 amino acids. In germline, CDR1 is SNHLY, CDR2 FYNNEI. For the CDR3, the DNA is TGTGCCAGCAGATTGACTGCCGTCCGGCCCCAGCATTTT. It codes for CASRLTAVRPQHF.

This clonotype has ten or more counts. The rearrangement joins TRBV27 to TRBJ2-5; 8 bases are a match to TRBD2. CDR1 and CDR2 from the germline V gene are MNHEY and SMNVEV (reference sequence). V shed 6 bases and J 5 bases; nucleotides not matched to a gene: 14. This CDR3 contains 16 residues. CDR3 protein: CASRTNLGGAGETQYF. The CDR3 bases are TGTGCCAGCAGAACAAACCTCGGGGGGGCTGGGGAGACCCAGTACTTC.

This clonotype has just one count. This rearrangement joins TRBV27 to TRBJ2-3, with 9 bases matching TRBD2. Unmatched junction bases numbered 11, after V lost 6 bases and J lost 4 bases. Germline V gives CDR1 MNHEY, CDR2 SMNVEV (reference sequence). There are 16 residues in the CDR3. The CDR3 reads CASSPFAGGKADTQYF. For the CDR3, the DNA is TGTGCCAGCAGCCCCTTCGCGGGAGGGAAGGCAGATACGCAGTATTTT.

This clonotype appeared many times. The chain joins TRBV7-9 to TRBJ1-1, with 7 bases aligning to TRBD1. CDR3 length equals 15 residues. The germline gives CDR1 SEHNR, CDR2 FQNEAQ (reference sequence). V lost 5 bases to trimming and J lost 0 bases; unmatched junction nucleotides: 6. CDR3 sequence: CASSPGGEMNTEAFF. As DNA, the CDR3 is TGTGCCAGCAGCCCAGGGGGGGAAATGAACACTGAAGCTTTCTTT.

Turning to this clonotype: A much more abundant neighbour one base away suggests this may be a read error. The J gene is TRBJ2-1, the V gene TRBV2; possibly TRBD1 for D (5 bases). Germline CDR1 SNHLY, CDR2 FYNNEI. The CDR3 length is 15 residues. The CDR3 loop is CASRRLTASYNEQLF. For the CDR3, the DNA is TGTGCCAGCAGGAGATTGACAGCGTCCTACAATGAGCAGCTCTTC.

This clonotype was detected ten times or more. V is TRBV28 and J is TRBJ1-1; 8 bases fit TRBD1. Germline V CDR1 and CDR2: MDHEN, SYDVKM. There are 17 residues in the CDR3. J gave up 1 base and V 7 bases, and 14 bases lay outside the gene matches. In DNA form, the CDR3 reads TGTGCCAGCAAGAGGCTGACAGGGGATTGGGGGAACACTGAAGCTTTCTTT. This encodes CASKRLTGDWGNTEAFF.

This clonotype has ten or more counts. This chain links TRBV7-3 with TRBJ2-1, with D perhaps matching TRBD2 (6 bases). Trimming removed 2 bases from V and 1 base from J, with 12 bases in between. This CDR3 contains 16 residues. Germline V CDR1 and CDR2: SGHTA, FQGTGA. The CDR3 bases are TGTGCCAGCAGCTTAGGGGGGATGAATTCCTACAATGAGCAGTTCTTC. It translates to CASSLGGMNSYNEQFF.

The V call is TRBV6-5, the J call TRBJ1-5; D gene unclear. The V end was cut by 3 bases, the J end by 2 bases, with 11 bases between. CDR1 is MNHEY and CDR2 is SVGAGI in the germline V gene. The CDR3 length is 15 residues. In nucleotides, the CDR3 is TGTGCCAGCAGTTATTTCGGGCTCGGCAATCAGCCCCAGCATTTT. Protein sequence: CASSYFGLGNQPQHF.

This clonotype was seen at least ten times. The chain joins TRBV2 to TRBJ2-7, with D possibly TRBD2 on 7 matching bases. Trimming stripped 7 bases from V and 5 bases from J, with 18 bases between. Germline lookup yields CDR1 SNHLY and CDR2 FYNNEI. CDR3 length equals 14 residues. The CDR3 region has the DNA TGTGCCAGCAAGGAGGAGGGGGGGCCCCACGAGCAGTACTTC. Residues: CASKEEGGPHEQYF.

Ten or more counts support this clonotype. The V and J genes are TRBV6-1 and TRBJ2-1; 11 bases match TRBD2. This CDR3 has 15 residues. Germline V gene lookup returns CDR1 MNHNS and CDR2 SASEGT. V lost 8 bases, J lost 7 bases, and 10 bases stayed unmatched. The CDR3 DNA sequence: TGTGCCAGCGAAACTAGCGGGAGCTTCGGGAATGAGCAGTTCTTC. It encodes CASETSGSFGNEQFF.

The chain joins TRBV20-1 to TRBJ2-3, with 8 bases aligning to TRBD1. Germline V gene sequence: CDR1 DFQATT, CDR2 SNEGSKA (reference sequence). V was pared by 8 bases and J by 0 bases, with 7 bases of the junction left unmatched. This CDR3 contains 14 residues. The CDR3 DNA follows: TGCAGTACCACAGGGGGTCTTAGCACAGATACGCAGTATTTT. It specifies CSTTGGLSTDTQYF.

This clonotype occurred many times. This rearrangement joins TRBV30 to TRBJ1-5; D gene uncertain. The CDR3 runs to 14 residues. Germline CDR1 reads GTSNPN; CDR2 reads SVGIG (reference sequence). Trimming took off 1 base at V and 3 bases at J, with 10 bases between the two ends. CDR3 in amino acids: CAWSGRTLNQPQHF. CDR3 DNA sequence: TGTGCCTGGAGTGGCAGGACTCTCAATCAGCCCCAGCATTTT.